This T cell receptor (beta chain) is from a study of T-cell memory formation after mild COVID-19. From germline, CDR1 is SEHNR and CDR2 FQNEAQ (reference sequence). The V end lost 3 bases, the J end lost 5 bases, and 20 bases lay between the germline ends. The CDR3 extends over 17 amino acids. Barcoded TCR alpha and TCR beta cDNA libraries with UMIs came from 5'RACE using constant-segment primers. A single record per CDR3 protein comes from TCRdb applying MiXCR to the 5' RACE reads. The sample yields about 58,000 distinct CDR3 sequences, 28% seen once. The V and J genes are TRBV7-9 and TRBJ1-5; D remains ambiguous. Material: PBMCs or a T cell subset sorted from them (not recorded which). This TCR was sampled from a man younger than 30 who had mild COVID-19 (a few samples of this study predate the infection). Cell type and time point are not known. This chain's CDR3 is CASSFQETGRIDQPQHF. Here the CDR3 DNA reads TGTGCCAGCAGCTTCCAAGAAACCGGTAGAATTGATCAGCCCCAGCATTTT.